The rows below give T cell receptor beta chains drawn from one sample of a study of T cell responses to AZD1222 COVID-19 vaccine. Some clones are missing from TCRdb's copy, which holds only in-frame ones; the method was immunoSEQ multiplex PCR. The sample has some 96,000 clones; over 90% are singletons. Sequencing used peripheral blood, obtained on day 0 of AZD1222 vaccination. Source of these receptors: an adult in good health. Each CDR3 is given with its conserved first and last residue. D genes are given only for firm matches. Clone size is not always given. Where it is, it says once, few, many or a class for expanded clones.

j_call	clone_size	v_call	cdr3_length	d_call	cdr3_nt	cdr3_aa
TRBJ1-2	-	TRBV5-1	13	-	TGCGCCAGCAGACTCCGGACTAACTATGGCTACACCTTC	CASRLRTNYGYTF
TRBJ2-1	-	TRBV4-1	12	-	TGCGCCAGCAGCCAAGGTATAAATGAGCAGTTCTTC	CASSQGINEQFF
TRBJ1-4	-	TRBV10-3	15	-	TGTGCCATCAGCGAAAAGACAGTGGGGATTGAAAAACTGTTTTTT	CAISEKTVGIEKLFF
TRBJ2-1	-	TRBV7-2	14	-	TGTGCCAGCAGCTTAAGGCAGGGGAACAATGAGCAGTTCTTC	CASSLRQGNNEQFF
TRBJ1-4	once	TRBV7-9	14	TRBD1	TGTGCCAGCAGCTTGGTGGACAGGAATGAAAAACTGTTTTTT	CASSLVDRNEKLFF
TRBJ2-5	-	TRBV9	16	TRBD1	TGTGCCAGCAGCGTAAACCGGGACAGGGGGCGAGAGACCCAGTACTTC	CASSVNRDRGRETQYF
TRBJ2-3	-	TRBV5-1	13	TRBD2	TGCGCCAGCATGGTGGGAGGGCCAGATACGCAGTATTTT	CASMVGGPDTQYF
TRBJ2-6	-	TRBV19	16	-	TGTGCCAGTAGCCCGCAGGAGGGGGCTGGGGCCAACGTCCTGACTTTC	CASSPQEGAGANVLTF
TRBJ1-2	once	TRBV7-8	15	TRBD1	TGTGCCAGCAGGGGCCCTACAGGGGGCACCGTTGGCTACACCTTC	CASRGPTGGTVGYTF
TRBJ2-3	-	TRBV4-1	15	-	TGCGCCAGCAGCCAAGACGTAGGGGTTCGGGGTACGCAGTATTTT	CASSQDVGVRGTQYF
TRBJ1-5	-	TRBV29-1	16	TRBD1	TGCAGCGTTAAAGGAGGCAGGGGGTTGGTCAATCAGCCCCAGCATTTT	CSVKGGRGLVNQPQHF
TRBJ1-2	-	TRBV7-8	12	TRBD1	TGTGCCACCGGACAGGGAAGTTGGGGCTACACCTTC	CATGQGSWGYTF
TRBJ2-7	-	TRBV5-4	15	TRBD1	TGTGCCAGCAGCTTAAACTGGGACAGAGCCTACGAGCAGTACTTC	CASSLNWDRAYEQYF
TRBJ2-5	-	TRBV3-1/TRBV3-2	13	-	TGTGCCAGCAGCTGGGGGACGGGGGAGACCCAGTACTTC	CASSWGTGETQYF
TRBJ2-7	-	TRBV7-9	14	TRBD1	TGTGCCAGCAGCCCCCCCGACAGGGTCCACGAGCAGTACTTC	CASSPPDRVHEQYF
TRBJ2-7	-	TRBV11-2	13	TRBD2	TGTGCCAGCAGCGGGGGACTAGCCGGCGAGCAGTACTTC	CASSGGLAGEQYF
TRBJ2-2	-	TRBV2	16	-	TGTGCCAGCAGTGAATGGTCAGGAGACTCCACCGGGGAGCTGTTTTTT	CASSEWSGDSTGELFF
TRBJ1-2	-	TRBV3-1/TRBV3-2	12	-	TGTGCCAGCAGCCAGGGCAACTATGGCTACACCTTC	CASSQGNYGYTF
TRBJ2-1	-	TRBV2	13	TRBD1	TGTGCCAGCAGCAGACAGGGCTTCCATGAGCAGTTCTTC	CASSRQGFHEQFF
TRBJ1-1	-	TRBV29-1	12	TRBD1	TGCAGCGTTGAATCCAGGGGGACTGAAGCTTTCTTT	CSVESRGTEAFF
TRBJ2-3	-	TRBV28	15	TRBD2	TGTGCCTCAGGCCGGGGGGGCTTGATCACAGATACGCAGTATTTT	CASGRGGLITDTQYF
TRBJ2-7	-	TRBV6-2/TRBV6-3	11	-	TGTGCCAGCAGTTACGACAGGGAGCAGTACTTC	CASSYDREQYF
TRBJ1-2	-	TRBV27	15	-	TGTGCCAGCAGTTTATCCCCGGTGACACCCTATGGCTACACCTTC	CASSLSPVTPYGYTF
TRBJ1-1	-	TRBV19	16	-	TGTGCCAGTAGTATAGATGGTGGGCAGGGAGGAACTGAAGCTTTCTTT	CASSIDGGQGGTEAFF
TRBJ2-3	-	TRBV24-1	16	-	TGTGCCACCAGTGCCACGACACAGGACCCGGCCGATACGCAGTATTTT	CATSATTQDPADTQYF
TRBJ2-7	-	TRBV6-1	14	-	TGTGCCAGCAGTGAGGCCAGCCGATTATACGAGCAGTACTTC	CASSEASRLYEQYF
TRBJ2-6	-	TRBV18	14	-	TGTGCCAGCTCGGACACCTCTGGGGCCAACGTCCTGACTTTC	CASSDTSGANVLTF
TRBJ1-2	-	TRBV2	15	-	TGTGCCAGCAGTGAGGACCTTCAGAACCCCTATGGCTACACCTTC	CASSEDLQNPYGYTF
TRBJ2-7	-	TRBV14	16	TRBD1	TGTGCCAGCAGCCAAGTCAAGAGGACAGGGGGTCTCGAGCAGTACTTC	CASSQVKRTGGLEQYF
TRBJ1-3	-	TRBV30	12	TRBD1	TGTGCCTGGAGCCCAGGGGGGAACACCATATATTTT	CAWSPGGNTIYF
TRBJ2-3	-	TRBV9	16	-	TGTGCCAGCAGCAGACACTCTACGGAGAGCACAGATACGCAGTATTTT	CASSRHSTESTDTQYF
TRBJ1-3	few	TRBV28	16	-	TGTGCCATCGAAGGAGTTGGACATCTCTCTGGAAACACCATATATTTT	CAIEGVGHLSGNTIYF
TRBJ1-1	-	TRBV28	15	-	TGTGCCAGCAGTTTAGGCGGATACCGGAAGACTGAAGCTTTCTTT	CASSLGGYRKTEAFF
TRBJ2-1	-	TRBV29-1	14	TRBD1	TGCAGCGTCCCCAACAGGGGCCCCTACAATGAGCAGTTCTTC	CSVPNRGPYNEQFF
TRBJ2-1	-	TRBV6-4	15	-	TGTGCCAGCAGCCCGCTATGGAGCTCCTACAATGAGCAGTTCTTC	CASSPLWSSYNEQFF
TRBJ1-1	-	TRBV27	15	-	TGTGCCAGCAGTTTACCCCCGTTCGGCGCGACTGAAGCTTTCTTT	CASSLPPFGATEAFF
TRBJ1-5	-	TRBV28	15	-	TGTGCCAGCAGTTTACCGCTCCCCATTTATCAGCCCCAGCATTTT	CASSLPLPIYQPQHF
TRBJ1-1	-	TRBV20-1	11	-	TGCAGTGCTAGGTCAAGCACTGAAGCTTTCTTT	CSARSSTEAFF
TRBJ2-7	-	TRBV6-5	16	TRBD1	TGTGCCAGCAGTTACCGATCCGGGACAGGTACCTACGAGCAGTACTTC	CASSYRSGTGTYEQYF
TRBJ2-2	-	TRBV6-5	14	-	TGTGCCAGCAGGATACAGAAGAACACCGGGGAGCTGTTTTTT	CASRIQKNTGELFF